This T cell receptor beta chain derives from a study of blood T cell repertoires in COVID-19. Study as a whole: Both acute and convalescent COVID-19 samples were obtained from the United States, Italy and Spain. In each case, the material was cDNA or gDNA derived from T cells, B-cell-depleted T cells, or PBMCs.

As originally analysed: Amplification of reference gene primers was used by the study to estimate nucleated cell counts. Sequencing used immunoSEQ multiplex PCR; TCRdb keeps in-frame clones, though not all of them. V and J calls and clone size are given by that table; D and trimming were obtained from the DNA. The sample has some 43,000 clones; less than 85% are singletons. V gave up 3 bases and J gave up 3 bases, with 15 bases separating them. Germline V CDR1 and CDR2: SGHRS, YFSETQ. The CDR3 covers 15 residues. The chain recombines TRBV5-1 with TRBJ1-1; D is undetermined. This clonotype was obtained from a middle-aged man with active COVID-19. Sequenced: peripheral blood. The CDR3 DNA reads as TGCGCCAGCAGCTCGCGGGCCGCTGGTGACACTGAAGCTTTCTTT. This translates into CASSSRAAGDTEAFF.